The clone carrying this T cell receptor (beta chain) was counted ten times or more. Antigen: not known. V was trimmed by 8 bases and J by 5 bases, leaving 14 bases between them. The CDR3 is 13 residues long. The germline gives CDR1 SNHLY, CDR2 FYNNEI. The data derive from a study of T-cell reconstitution after alpha-beta-depleted transplantation in children. TCRbeta library construction was performed incorporating unique molecular identifiers. Each CDR3 protein is one row after TCRdb ran MiXCR on the PCR reads. Among around 250,000 distinct CDR3 sequences, around 25% were seen once, and the ten largest hold about 2.5%. Findings of the study overall: Several hundred expanded graft clones reportedly gave rise to the alpha-beta T cells present about two months after transplant.

V is TRBV2 and J is TRBJ2-3; no firm D call. Material: PBMCs, obtained before TCRalphabeta/CD19-depleted stem cell transplant. This TCR was recovered from a girl aged 2-10 years with Fanconi anemia, due to receive a stem cell transplant. The CDR3 protein is CASDPDKLDTQYF. The CDR3 region has the DNA TGTGCCAGCGACCCCGACAAGTTAGATACGCAGTATTTT. The variable domain in full, with the rest retrieved from reference TRBV2 and TRBJ2-3, is EPEVTQTPSHQVTQMGQEVILRCVPISNHLYFYWYRQILGQKVEFLVSFYNNEISEKSEIFDDQFSVERPDGSNFTLKIRSTKLEDSAMYFCASDPDKLDTQYFGPGTRLTVL.